The entry below describes one T cell receptor beta chain. Germline CDR1 SGHNT, CDR2 YYREEE (reference sequence). The length of the CDR3 is 16 residues. V dropped 4 bases and J dropped 6 bases, with 20 bases sitting between them. The data originate from a study of blood T cell repertoires in COVID-19. Across the whole study: The origin of the acute and convalescent COVID-19 samples was the United States, Italy and Spain. T cells, B-cell-depleted T cells, or PBMCs supplied cDNA or gDNA.

Under the authors' procedure: Estimation of nucleated cell counts was performed using reference gene primer amplification. Produced via immunoSEQ multiplex PCR; TCRdb's table is partial and in-frame only. V, J and clone size are those of that table, while D and trimming were read from the DNA. The table shows 50,000 to 55,000 clones, with approximately 85% occurring only once. The receptor was isolated from an elderly woman with acute or convalescent COVID-19. The material sequenced was peripheral blood. This chain uses TRBV5-4 with TRBJ1-5; no reliable D call. The CDR3 DNA is TGTGCCAGCAGCGTGGGTCCCAACGAGGCGGCTCAGCCCCAGCATTTT. This gives the protein CASSVGPNEAAQPQHF.